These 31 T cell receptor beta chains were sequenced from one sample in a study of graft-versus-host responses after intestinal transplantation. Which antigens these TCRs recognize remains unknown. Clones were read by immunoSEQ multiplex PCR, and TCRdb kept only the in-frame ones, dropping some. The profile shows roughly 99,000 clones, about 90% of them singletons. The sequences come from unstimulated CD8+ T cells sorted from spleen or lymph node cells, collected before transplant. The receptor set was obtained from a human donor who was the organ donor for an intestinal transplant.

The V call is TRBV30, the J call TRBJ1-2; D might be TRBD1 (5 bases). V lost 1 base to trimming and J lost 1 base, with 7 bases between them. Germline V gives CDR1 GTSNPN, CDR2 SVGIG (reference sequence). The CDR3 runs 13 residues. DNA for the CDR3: TGTGCCTGGAGTGACGGGGGTAACTATGGCTACACCTTC. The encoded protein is CAWSDGGNYGYTF.

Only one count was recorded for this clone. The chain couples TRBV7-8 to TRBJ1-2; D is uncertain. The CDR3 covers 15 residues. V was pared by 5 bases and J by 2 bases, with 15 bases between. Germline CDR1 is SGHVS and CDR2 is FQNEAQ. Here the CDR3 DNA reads TGTGCCAGCAGCACCCAGTGGTATAAAAACTATGGCTACACCTTC. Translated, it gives CASSTQWYKNYGYTF.

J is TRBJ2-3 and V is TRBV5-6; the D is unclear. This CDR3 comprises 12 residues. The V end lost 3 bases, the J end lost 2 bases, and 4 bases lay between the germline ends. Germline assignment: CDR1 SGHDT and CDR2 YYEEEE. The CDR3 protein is CASSSFTDTQYF. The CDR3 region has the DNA TGTGCCAGCAGCTCCTTCACAGATACGCAGTATTTT.

Here the CDR3 DNA reads TGTGCCAGCAGTGAACCTAGTGGTGGCACAGATACGCAGTATTTT. Translation gives CASSEPSGGTDTQYF. The chain couples TRBV6-1 to TRBJ2-3; D is unclear. Trimming shortened V by 2 bases and J by 1 base, and 10 bases separated the two germline ends. The CDR3 totals 15 residues. The germline V gene has CDR1 MNHNS and CDR2 SASEGT.

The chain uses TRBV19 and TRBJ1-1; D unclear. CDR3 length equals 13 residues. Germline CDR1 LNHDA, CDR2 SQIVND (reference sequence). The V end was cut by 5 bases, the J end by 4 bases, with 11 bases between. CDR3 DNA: TGTGCCAGTAGTGTAGGGTTCGGCACTGAAGCTTTCTTT. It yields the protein CASSVGFGTEAFF.

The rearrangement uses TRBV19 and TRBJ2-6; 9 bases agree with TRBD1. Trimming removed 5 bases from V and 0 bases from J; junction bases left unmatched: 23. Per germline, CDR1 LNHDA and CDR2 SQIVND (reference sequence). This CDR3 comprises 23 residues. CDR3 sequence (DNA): TGTGCCAGTAGTCCCATCCCTCGAGGGACAGGGTTTTTTATTTTCTCTGGGGCCAACGTCCTGACTTTC. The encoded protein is CASSPIPRGTGFFIFSGANVLTF. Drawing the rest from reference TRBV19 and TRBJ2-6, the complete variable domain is DGGITQSPKYLFRKEGQNVTLSCEQNLNHDAMYWYRQDPGQGLRLIYYSQIVNDFQKGDIAEGYSVSREKKESFPLTVTSAQKNPTAFYLCASSPIPRGTGFFIFSGANVLTFGAGSRLTVL.

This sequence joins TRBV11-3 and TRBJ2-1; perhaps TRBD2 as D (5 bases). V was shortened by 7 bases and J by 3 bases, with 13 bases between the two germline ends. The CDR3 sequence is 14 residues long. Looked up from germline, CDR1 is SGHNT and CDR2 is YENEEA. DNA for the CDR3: TGTGCCAGCAAGTATAGGACTTACTACAATGAGCAGTTCTTC. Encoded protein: CASKYRTYYNEQFF.

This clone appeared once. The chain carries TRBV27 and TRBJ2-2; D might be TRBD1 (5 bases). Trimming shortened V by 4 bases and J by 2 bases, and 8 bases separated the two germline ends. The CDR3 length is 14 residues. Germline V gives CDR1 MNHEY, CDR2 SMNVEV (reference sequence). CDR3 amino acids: CASSYRPNTGELFF. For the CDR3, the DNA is TGTGCCAGCAGTTACAGGCCAAACACCGGGGAGCTGTTTTTT.

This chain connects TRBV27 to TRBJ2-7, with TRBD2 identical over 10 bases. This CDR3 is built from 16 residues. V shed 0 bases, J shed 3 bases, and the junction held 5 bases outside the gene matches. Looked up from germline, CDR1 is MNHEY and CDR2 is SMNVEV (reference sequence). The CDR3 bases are TGTGCCAGCAGTTTATCCCCTAGCGGGAGTGTCTACGAGCAGTACTTC. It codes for CASSLSPSGSVYEQYF.

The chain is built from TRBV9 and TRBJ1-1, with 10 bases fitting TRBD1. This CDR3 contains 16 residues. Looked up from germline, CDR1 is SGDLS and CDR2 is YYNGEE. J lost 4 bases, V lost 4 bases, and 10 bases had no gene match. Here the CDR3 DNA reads TGTGCCAGCAGCTACGGGACAGGGGCAATAAGCACTGAAGCTTTCTTT. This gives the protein CASSYGTGAISTEAFF.

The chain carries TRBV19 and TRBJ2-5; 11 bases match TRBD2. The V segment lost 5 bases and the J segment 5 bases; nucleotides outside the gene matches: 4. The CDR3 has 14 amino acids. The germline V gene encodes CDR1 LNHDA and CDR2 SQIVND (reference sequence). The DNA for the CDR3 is TGTGCCAGTAGTGAAACTAGCGGGGGTGAGACCCAGTACTTC. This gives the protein CASSETSGGETQYF.

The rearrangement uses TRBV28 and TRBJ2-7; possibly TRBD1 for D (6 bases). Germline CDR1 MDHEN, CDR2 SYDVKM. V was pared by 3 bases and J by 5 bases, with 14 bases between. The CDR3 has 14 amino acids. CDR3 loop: CASSFTGRSDEQYF. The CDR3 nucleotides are TGTGCCAGCAGTTTCACAGGGCGATCGGACGAGCAGTACTTC.

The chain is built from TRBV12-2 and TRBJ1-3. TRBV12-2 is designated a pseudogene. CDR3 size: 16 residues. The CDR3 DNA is TGTGCATCCCACCCTGAGCCCGCCGGGGGTGGAAACACCATATATTTT. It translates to CASHPEPAGGGNTIYF.

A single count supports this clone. The CDR3 nucleotides read TGTGCCAGTAGTAGAGAAGGGACTAGCGGGAGTCCCGGACTATCAGATACGCAGTATTTT. This gives the protein CASSREGTSGSPGLSDTQYF. The rearrangement uses TRBV19 and TRBJ2-3; 14 nucleotides align to TRBD2. The V gene's germline CDR1 is LNHDA and CDR2 SQIVND (reference sequence). The trim removed 4 bases at V and 4 bases at J, leaving 16 bases unmatched. The CDR3 is made up of 20 amino acids. Filled out from reference TRBV19 and TRBJ2-3, the complete variable domain reads DGGITQSPKYLFRKEGQNVTLSCEQNLNHDAMYWYRQDPGQGLRLIYYSQIVNDFQKGDIAEGYSVSREKKESFPLTVTSAQKNPTAFYLCASSREGTSGSPGLSDTQYFGPGTRLTVL.

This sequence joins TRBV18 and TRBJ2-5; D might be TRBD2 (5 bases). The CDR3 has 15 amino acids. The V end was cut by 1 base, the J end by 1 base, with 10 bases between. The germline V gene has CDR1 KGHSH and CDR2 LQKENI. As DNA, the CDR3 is TGTGCCAGCTCACCACGCAGGACTCCCCAAGAGACCCAGTACTTC. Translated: CASSPRRTPQETQYF.

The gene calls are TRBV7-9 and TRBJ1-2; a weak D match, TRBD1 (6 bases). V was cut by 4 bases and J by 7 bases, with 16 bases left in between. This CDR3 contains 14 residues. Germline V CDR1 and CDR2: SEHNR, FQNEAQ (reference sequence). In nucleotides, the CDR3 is TGTGCCAGCAGCTCGACCGGGACAAGTCGTGGCTACACCTTC. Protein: CASSSTGTSRGYTF. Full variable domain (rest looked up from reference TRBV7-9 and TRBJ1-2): DTGVSQNPRHKITKRGQNVTFRCDPISEHNRLYWYRQTLGQGPEFLTYFQNEAQLEKSRLLSDRFSAERPKGSFSTLEIQRTEQGDSAMYLCASSSTGTSRGYTFGSGTRLTVV.

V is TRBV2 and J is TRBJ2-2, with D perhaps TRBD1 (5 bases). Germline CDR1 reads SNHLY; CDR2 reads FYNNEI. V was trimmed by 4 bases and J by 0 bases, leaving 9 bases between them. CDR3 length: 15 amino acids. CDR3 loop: CASSVRGSNTGELFF. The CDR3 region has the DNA TGTGCCAGCAGTGTTAGGGGTTCGAACACCGGGGAGCTGTTTTTT.

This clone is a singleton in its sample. In DNA form, the CDR3 reads TGCGCCAGCAGCCAAGCCCACCAGTTGGATGAGCAGTTCTTC. This translates into CASSQAHQLDEQFF. The V gene is TRBV4-1, the J gene TRBJ2-1; D is ambiguous. V lost 1 base and J 8 bases, leaving 12 bases between the germline ends. Germline CDR1 and CDR2: MGHRA and YSYEKL. This CDR3 is 14 amino acids long.

CDR3 coding DNA: TGTGCCTGGAGCCGGACTAGCGGGGGGGCCGATACGCAGTATTTT. This translates into CAWSRTSGGADTQYF. The rearrangement joins TRBV30 to TRBJ2-3; 15 nucleotides match TRBD2. CDR1 and CDR2 from the germline V gene are GTSNPN and SVGIG (reference sequence). V dropped 3 bases and J dropped 6; count of bases not matched to a gene: 4. This CDR3 comprises 15 residues.

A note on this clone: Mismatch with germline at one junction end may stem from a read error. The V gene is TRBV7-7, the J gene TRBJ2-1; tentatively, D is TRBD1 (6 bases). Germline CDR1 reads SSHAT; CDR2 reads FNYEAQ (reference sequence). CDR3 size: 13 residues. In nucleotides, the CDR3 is TGTGCTAGCAGCTTAGGACAGAGTAATGAGCAGTTCTTC. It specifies CASSLGQSNEQFF.

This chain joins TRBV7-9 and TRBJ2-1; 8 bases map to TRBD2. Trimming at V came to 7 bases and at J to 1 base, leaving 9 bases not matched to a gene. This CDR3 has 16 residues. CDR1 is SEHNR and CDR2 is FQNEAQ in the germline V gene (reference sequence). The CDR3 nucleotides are TGTGCCAGCACCCCCGGGAGCGGGGGTTCCTACAATGAGCAGTTCTTC. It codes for CASTPGSGGSYNEQFF.

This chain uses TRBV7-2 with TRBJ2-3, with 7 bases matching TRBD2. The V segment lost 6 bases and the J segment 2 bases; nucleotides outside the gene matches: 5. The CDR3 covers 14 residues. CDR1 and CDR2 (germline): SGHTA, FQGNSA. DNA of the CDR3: TGTGCCAGCAGGAGAGCGGGAATCACAGATACGCAGTATTTT. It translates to CASRRAGITDTQYF.

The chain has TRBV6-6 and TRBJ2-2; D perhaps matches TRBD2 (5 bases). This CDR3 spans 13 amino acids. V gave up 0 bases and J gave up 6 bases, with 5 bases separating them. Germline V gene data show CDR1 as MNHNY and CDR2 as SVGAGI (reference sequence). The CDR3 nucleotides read TGTGCCAGCAGTTACTCTAGCGCCGGGGAGCTGTTTTTT. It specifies CASSYSSAGELFF.

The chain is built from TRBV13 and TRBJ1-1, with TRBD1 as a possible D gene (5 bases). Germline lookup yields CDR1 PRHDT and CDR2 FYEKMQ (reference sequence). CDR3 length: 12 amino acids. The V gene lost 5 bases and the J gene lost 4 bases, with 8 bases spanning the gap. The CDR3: CASSGAVTEAFF. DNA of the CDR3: TGTGCCAGCAGCGGGGCGGTCACTGAAGCTTTCTTT.

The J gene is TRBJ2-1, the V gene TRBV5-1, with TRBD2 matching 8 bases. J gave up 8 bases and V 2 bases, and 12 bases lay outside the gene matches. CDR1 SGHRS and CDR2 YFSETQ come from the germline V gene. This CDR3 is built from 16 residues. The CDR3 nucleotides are TGCGCCAGCAGCTTTAAGGGGACTAGTATTAACGATGAGCAGTTCTTC. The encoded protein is CASSFKGTSINDEQFF.

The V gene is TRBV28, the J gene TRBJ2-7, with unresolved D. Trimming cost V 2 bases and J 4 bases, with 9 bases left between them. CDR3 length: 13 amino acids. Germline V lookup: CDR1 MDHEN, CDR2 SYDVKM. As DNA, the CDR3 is TGTGCCAGCAGTTTAGTTTCATTTTACGAGCAGTACTTC. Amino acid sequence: CASSLVSFYEQYF.

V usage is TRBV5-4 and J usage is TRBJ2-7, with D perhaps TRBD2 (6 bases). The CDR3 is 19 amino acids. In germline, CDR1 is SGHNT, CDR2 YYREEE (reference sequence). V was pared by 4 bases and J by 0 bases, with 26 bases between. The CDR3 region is CASSTFPGLRNHPSYEQYF. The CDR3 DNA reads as TGTGCCAGCAGCACTTTCCCGGGACTCCGAAATCACCCCTCCTACGAGCAGTACTTC.

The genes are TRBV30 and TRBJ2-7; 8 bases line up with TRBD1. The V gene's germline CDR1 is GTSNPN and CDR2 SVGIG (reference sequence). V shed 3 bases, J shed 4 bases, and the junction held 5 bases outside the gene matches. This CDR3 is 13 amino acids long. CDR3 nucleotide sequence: TGTGCCTGGAGAGACAGGGGCCAATACGAGCAGTACTTC. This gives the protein CAWRDRGQYEQYF. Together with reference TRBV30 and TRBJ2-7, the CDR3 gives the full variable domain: SQTIHQWPATLVQPVGSPLSLECTVEGTSNPNLYWYRQAAGRGLQLLFYSVGIGQISSEVPQNLSASRPQDRQFILSSKKLLLSDSGFYLCAWRDRGQYEQYFGPGTRLTVT.

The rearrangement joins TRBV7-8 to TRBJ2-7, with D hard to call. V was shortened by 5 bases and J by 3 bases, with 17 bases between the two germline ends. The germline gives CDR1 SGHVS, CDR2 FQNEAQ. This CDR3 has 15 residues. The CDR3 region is CASSRASLPIYEQYF. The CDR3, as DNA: TGTGCCAGCAGCCGAGCTAGTCTCCCTATCTACGAGCAGTACTTC. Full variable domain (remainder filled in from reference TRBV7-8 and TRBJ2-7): GAGVSQSPRYKVAKRGQDVALRCDPISGHVSLFWYQQALGQGPEFLTYFQNEAQLDKSGLPSDRFFAERPEGSVSTLKIQRTQQEDSAVYLCASSRASLPIYEQYFGPGTRLTVT.

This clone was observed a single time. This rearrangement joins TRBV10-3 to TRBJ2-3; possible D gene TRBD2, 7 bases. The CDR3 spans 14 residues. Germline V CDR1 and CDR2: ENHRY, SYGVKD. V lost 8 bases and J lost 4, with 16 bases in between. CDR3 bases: TGTGCCATCGGGGGGGGCGGGACCGCAGATACGCAGTATTTT. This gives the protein CAIGGGGTADTQYF.

The CDR3 DNA reads TGTGCCAGCAGTGAAATAGCCAACTATGGCTACACCTTC. Its protein is CASSEIANYGYTF. V is TRBV6-1 and J is TRBJ1-2; D is unresolved. Between the trimmed V and J ends, which lost 2 bases and 2 bases, there was a span of 6 bases. The V gene's germline CDR1 is MNHNS and CDR2 SASEGT. This CDR3 spans 13 amino acids.